This T cell receptor beta chain was observed in a study of T-cell reconstitution after alpha-beta-depleted transplantation in children (dated by TCRdb to the mid-2010s). Background for the entire study: The study quantitatively tracked T-cell immune reconstitution after TCRalphabeta/CD19-depleted allogeneic hematopoietic cell transplantation in children using TCR repertoire profiling.

This clonotype was counted only a few times. No cognate antigen has been identified for it. No much larger clonotype is one base removed from it; base qualities were not supplied. The method behind the library was PCR. Sequenced on an Illumina HiSeq 2500. To normalize quantification of the TCRbeta repertoire, the TCR libraries were built with molecular barcoding that relied on unique molecular identifiers. The public reads were run again by TCRdb, first through fastp at Q25 and then through MiXCR, and only productive beta chains were kept. One record per CDR3 amino acid sequence lists the most common genes and DNA. The sample includes almost 500,000 distinct CDR3 sequences, with roughly an eighth observed a single time. The ten largest clones represent around 5.6% of the sample. From a lookup of the germline V gene, CDR1 and CDR2 are SGHTA and FQGTGA. V trim: 4 bases; J trim: 4 bases; unmatched bases: 7. From its cysteine to its phenylalanine, the CDR3 spans 15 amino acids. Only the CDR3 portion is preserved as DNA: 45 bases, with reading frame beginning at the first base.

Recombination joined TRBV7-3 with TRBJ1-1, with 9 bases aligning to TRBD1. The clonotype originates from a human donor who donated a stem cell graft to a child with combined immunodeficiency. Source: PBMCs from the stem cell graft donor, taken from the stem cell graft. CDR3 sequence: CASSSDRGVGTEAFF. The sequence in DNA is TGTGCCAGCAGCTCGGACAGGGGAGTGGGCACTGAAGCTTTCTTT.